This passage covers 24 T cell receptor beta chains from one sample sequenced in a study of molecular identifiers for immune sequencing clone quantification (dated by TCRdb to between 2017 and 2018). Library creation used PCR. Instrument on record: NextSeq 500. TCRdb reprocessed the public reads (quality trimming at Q25 with fastp, clone calling with MiXCR) and kept in-frame beta chains. Identical CDR3 proteins give one entry, which carries the most common genes and DNA. For this sample there are over 550,000 distinct CDR3 sequences; around 25% appear just once. 0.6% to 0.9% of the sample comes from the top ten. Sequencing used naive CD8+ T cells from blood, with Jurkat cell RNA spiked in. Read against the paper, the sample's cell subset or site label means: FACS-sorted CD8+CD4-CCR7+CD45RA+ naive T cells. Source of these receptors: a human donor in good health. Some libraries in this study had Jurkat cell RNA spiked in.

This clonotype was seen repeatedly, ten times or more. Germline and junction disagree at one end, which may indicate a read error. V is TRBV23-1 and J is TRBJ2-5, with 8 positions matching TRBD1. TRBV23-1 is sorted into the ORF group, with uncertain function. This CDR3 spans 11 amino acids. CDR3 in DNA: TGCGCCAGCAGTACCGGGACAGGCCTTCGGTGG. As protein: CASSTGTGLRW.

This clonotype was recorded at least ten times. This chain connects TRBV27 to TRBJ2-7, with 8 bases fitting TRBD2. V shed 2 bases and J 2 bases; nucleotides not matched to a gene: 5. Germline CDR1 and CDR2: MNHEY and SMNVEV (reference sequence). This CDR3 is 15 amino acids long. The CDR3 here is CASSLALAGPYEQYF. The CDR3 DNA is TGTGCCAGCAGTTTAGCGTTAGCGGGGCCCTACGAGCAGTACTTC.

The chain recombines TRBV14 with TRBJ2-5, with D perhaps given as TRBD1 or TRBD2 (6 bases each). Germline V gene lookup returns CDR1 SGHDN and CDR2 FVKESK. V dropped 2 bases and J dropped 5 bases, with 21 bases sitting between them. CDR3 size: 17 residues. CDR3 loop: CASSQTGAIGGAETQYF. The CDR3 DNA reads as TGTGCCAGCAGCCAAACGGGGGCGATTGGGGGCGCCGAGACCCAGTACTTC.

In its sample, this clonotype was seen a few times. The chain carries TRBV6-1 and TRBJ2-7; D may correspond to TRBD1 or TRBD2 (6 bases each). V gave up 9 bases and J gave up 5 bases, with 20 bases separating them. The germline gives CDR1 MNHNS, CDR2 SASEGT. This CDR3 spans 14 amino acids. CDR3 loop: CASKDQGRFHEQYF. The DNA for the CDR3 is TGTGCCAGTAAAGATCAGGGGAGGTTTCACGAGCAGTACTTC.

There are a few counts of this clonotype. The chain carries TRBV12-3 or TRBV12-4 and TRBJ2-7; 11 bases agree with TRBD1. The trim removed 2 bases at V and 3 bases at J, leaving 3 bases unmatched. The CDR3 runs 15 residues. The CDR3 region has the DNA TGTGCCAGCAGTTTACGCGGGACAGGGGGCTACGAGCAGTACTTC. Protein: CASSLRGTGGYEQYF.

As regards this clonotype: A single base separates this from a much larger clone, so it may be a read error. The CDR3 spells CSARDTTEQSGNTTYF. DNA of the CDR3: TGCAGTGCTAGAGATACGACGGAGCAATCTGGAAACACCACATATTTT. This rearrangement joins TRBV20-1 to TRBJ1-3; D is uncertain. Germline V CDR1 and CDR2: DFQATT, SNEGSKA (reference sequence). The CDR3 totals 16 residues.

This clonotype occurred many times. One junction end does not reproduce the germline sequence, and a read error may be involved. V is TRBV11-1 and J is TRBJ2-7, with D tentatively TRBD2 (6 bases). This CDR3 spans 14 amino acids. Germline V CDR1 and CDR2: SGHAT, FQDESV (reference sequence). CDR3: CASSPDYASHEQYF. CDR3 in DNA: TGTGCCAGCAGCCCGGACTACGCCTCCCACGAGCAGTACTTC.

The sample holds a few counts of this clonotype. The gene calls are TRBV11-2 and TRBJ2-5; D uncertain. Germline CDR1 SGHAT, CDR2 FQNNGV. Trimming stripped 5 bases from V and 4 bases from J, with 5 bases between. The CDR3 is 11 amino acids. CDR3 DNA: TGTGCCAGCAGCGCTATAGAGACCCAGTACTTC. It specifies CASSAIETQYF.

This clonotype was recorded once. One end of the junction is discordant with germline, which a read error may explain. The gene calls are TRBV6-2 or TRBV6-3 and TRBJ1-4; tentative D call: TRBD1 (5 bases). The CDR3 consists of 15 residues. Germline assignment: CDR1 MNHEY and CDR2 SVGEGT. The CDR3 protein is CANSSDVGADEKLFF. The CDR3 nucleotides read TGTGCCAACAGTTCCGACGTCGGGGCGGATGAAAAACTGTTTTTT.

This clonotype was detected only a few times. The rearrangement joins TRBV24-1 to TRBJ2-3, with TRBD2 matching over 7 bases. V was pared by 3 bases and J by 2 bases, with 7 bases of the junction left unmatched. Looked up from germline, CDR1 is KGHDR and CDR2 is SFDVKD. The CDR3 spans 16 residues. Written as DNA, the CDR3 is TGTGCCACCAGTGATGCCCTAGCGGAGTTCACAGATACGCAGTATTTT. It translates to CATSDALAEFTDTQYF.

In regard to this clonotype: A much larger clone lies one base from this, so it may be a read error. The chain uses TRBV13 and TRBJ1-1; no clear D. The ends were cut back, 4 bases at V and 6 bases at J, with 15 bases in the middle. The CDR3 loop spans 14 amino acids. Germline assignment: CDR1 PRHDT and CDR2 FYEKMQ (reference sequence). The CDR3 coding sequence is TGTGCCAGCAGCTACTCTGGGTCTAGCGCTGAAGCTTTCTTT. This sequence encodes CASSYSGSSAEAFF.

This clonotype was observed a few times. The chain links TRBV7-9 to TRBJ2-3; D remains unclear. Germline V lookup: CDR1 SEHNR, CDR2 FQNEAQ (reference sequence). The CDR3 totals 10 residues. Trimming left V 10 bases short and J 3 bases short, with 5 bases between. CDR3 sequence: CAIETDTQYF. CDR3 nucleotides: TGTGCCATCGAGACAGATACGCAGTATTTT.

This clonotype was observed many times. For the CDR3, the DNA is TGTGCCAGCAGTTTTTTACTTAACACAGATACGCAGTATTTT. It is translated as CASSFLLNTDTQYF. This sequence joins TRBV12-3 or TRBV12-4 and TRBJ2-3; D remains unclear. Trimming removed 3 bases at V and 2 bases at J, with 9 bases between. The CDR3 extends over 14 amino acids.

About this clonotype itself: The junction shows a germline mismatch at one end, possibly a read error. The CDR3: CAGSYSGRYEQYF. The CDR3 region has the DNA TGTGCCGGCAGTTATTCGGGAAGGTACGAGCAGTACTTC. The rearrangement joins TRBV28 to TRBJ2-7, with a possible D match to TRBD2 (5 bases). The CDR3 has 13 residues. Per germline, CDR1 MDHEN and CDR2 SYDVKM.

On this clonotype: With a much larger clone just one base away, this may be a read error. The rearrangement uses TRBV27 and TRBJ1-1; D gene unclear. This CDR3 is built from 14 residues. CDR1 and CDR2 from the germline V gene are MNHEY and SMNVEV (reference sequence). Trimming took off 0 bases at V and 6 bases at J, with 11 bases between the two ends. The DNA of the CDR3 is TGTGCCAGCAGTTTATCGTACCGATACGCTGAAGCTTTCTTT. This translates into CASSLSYRYAEAFF.

This clonotype was detected only once. This may be a read error, as it is one base from a much larger clone. The chain carries TRBV6-2 or TRBV6-3 and TRBJ2-3; 8 positions match TRBD2. J lost 4 bases, V lost 2 bases, and 11 bases had no gene match. The germline CDR1 and CDR2 sequences are MNHEY and SVGEGT. This CDR3 has 17 residues. CDR3 sequence (DNA): TGTGCCAGCAGTTACCGCAAGCGGGAGATCCATTCAGATACGCAGTATTTT. Its translation is CASSYRKREIHSDTQYF.

In regard to this clonotype: A much larger clone lies one base from this, so it may be a read error. V usage is TRBV4-1 and J usage is TRBJ1-4; D remains ambiguous. This CDR3 is 16 amino acids long. The germline gives CDR1 MGHRA, CDR2 YSYEKL. CDR3 DNA: TGCGCCAGCAGCCAAGCTTTGACTGCAACTAATGAAAAACCGTTTTTT. Its translation: CASSQALTATNEKPFF.

This clonotype showed up many times. The chain couples TRBV4-3 to TRBJ2-3; 8 nucleotides line up with TRBD1. The CDR3 runs 17 residues. Unmatched junction bases numbered 8, after V lost 1 base and J lost 2 bases. Germline V gives CDR1 LGHNA, CDR2 YSLEER. The CDR3 loop is CASSQAPGQVPTDTQYF. As DNA, the CDR3 is TGCGCCAGCAGCCAAGCACCGGGACAGGTCCCCACAGATACGCAGTATTTT.

As for this clonotype: A much larger clonotype is one base distant, so this may be a read error. The V gene is TRBV28, the J gene TRBJ1-4, with TRBD1 matching over 7 bases. This CDR3 has 15 amino acids. Germline V lookup: CDR1 MDHEN, CDR2 SYDVKM. The CDR3 loop is CASSLSGQTNEKLVF. As DNA, the CDR3 is TGTGCCAGCAGTTTATCGGGACAGACTAATGAAAAACTGGTTTTT.

Many counts were recorded for this clonotype. The rearrangement joins TRBV28 to TRBJ2-5; 11 bases fit TRBD2. The ends lost 1 base at V and 3 bases at J; junction bases unmatched: 7. The germline V gene encodes CDR1 MDHEN and CDR2 SYDVKM. The CDR3 is 17 amino acids. The CDR3 DNA follows: TGTGCCAGCAGTTTATACGCGACTAGCGGGGCAGAAGAGACCCAGTACTTC. Amino acid sequence: CASSLYATSGAEETQYF.

This clonotype was detected ten times or more. The chain combines TRBV13 with TRBJ1-4; D may be TRBD1 (5 bases). The CDR3 totals 13 residues. The germline CDR1 and CDR2 sequences are PRHDT and FYEKMQ (reference sequence). The V gene lost 4 bases and the J gene lost 2 bases, with 5 bases spanning the gap. CDR3: CASSWGTNEKLFF. DNA for the CDR3: TGTGCCAGCAGCTGGGGGACTAATGAAAAACTGTTTTTT.

The chain employs TRBV27 and TRBJ2-7, with 7 bases fitting TRBD1. The CDR3 sequence is 15 residues long. CDR1 and CDR2 (germline): MNHEY, SMNVEV (reference sequence). V lost 5 bases to trimming and J lost 3 bases; unmatched junction nucleotides: 10. The CDR3 sequence is CASSTTGFGFYEQYF. Written as DNA, the CDR3 is TGTGCCAGCAGTACGACAGGGTTCGGGTTCTACGAGCAGTACTTC.

The rearrangement links TRBV6-1 to TRBJ2-7; 10 bases fit TRBD2. CDR3 length equals 16 residues. Germline CDR1 and CDR2: MNHNS and SASEGT. J was trimmed by 3 bases and V by 4 bases; bases with no gene match: 9. The CDR3 sequence is CASSGELAGINYEQYF. DNA of the CDR3: TGTGCCAGCAGTGGAGAACTAGCGGGGATTAACTACGAGCAGTACTTC.

J is TRBJ2-2 and V is TRBV4-1, with unresolved D. Germline values: CDR1 MGHRA, CDR2 YSYEKL. The V gene lost 1 base and the J gene lost 4 bases, with 16 bases spanning the gap. The CDR3 sequence is 17 residues long. CDR3 sequence: CASSQALGTRGTGELFF. CDR3 coding DNA: TGCGCCAGCAGCCAAGCGTTGGGCACTCGAGGCACCGGGGAGCTGTTTTTT.